This T cell receptor (beta chain) was profiled in a study of post-analysis software for immune sequencing data. Study findings and constraints: A significant reduction in normalized Chao1 diversity was observed in multiple sclerosis patients versus controls. Samples prepared in the same batch strongly co-clustered by F measure. Relative to controls, patients had about 5 TRBV segments at higher frequency, with TRBV5-6, TRBV5-1 and TRBV20-1 among these.

cDNA libraries for TCR beta contained unique molecular identifiers. TCRdb redid the calling of the PCR reads with MiXCR, one entry per CDR3 protein. The table records some 450,000 distinct CDR3 sequences, over 35% of them present only once. V was trimmed by 0 bases and J by 3 bases, leaving 12 bases between them. There are 14 residues in the CDR3. CDR1 is DFQATT, CDR2 SNEGSKA, per germline (reference sequence). As to this clonotype: No antigen is known for it.

V gene TRBV20-1 combines with J gene TRBJ2-7, with TRBD2 as a possible D gene (6 bases). The source material was blood. This sequence was found in a girl aged 5-17 years with multiple sclerosis. CDR3 sequence reads: CSARDFGGLYEQYF. The CDR3, as DNA: TGCAGTGCTAGAGATTTCGGGGGACTCTACGAGCAGTACTTC.